Shown below are 32 T cell receptor beta chains from a single sample sequenced in a study of blood T cell repertoires in COVID-19. Clones were sequenced by immunoSEQ multiplex PCR, and TCRdb holds only the in-frame ones, with some missing. The table records 90,000 or so clones, approximately 87% of them present only once. The material sequenced was peripheral blood. These receptors all come from a human donor in a cohort sampled during active COVID-19.

The chain joins TRBV6-5 to TRBJ2-1, with 8 nucleotides matching TRBD2. Trimming cost V 6 bases and J 5 bases; bases outside gene matches: 9. This CDR3 region has 15 residues. The germline V gene encodes CDR1 MNHEY and CDR2 SVGAGI. The CDR3 spells CASSMLAGGNNEQFF. DNA for the CDR3: TGTGCCAGCAGCATGCTAGCGGGCGGTAACAATGAGCAGTTCTTC.

The table lists this clone with a count of one. This rearrangement joins TRBV11-3 to TRBJ2-2; 9 bases are shared with TRBD1. Looked up from germline, CDR1 is SGHNT and CDR2 is YENEEA. The CDR3 loop spans 15 amino acids. V was clipped by 5 bases and J by 4 bases; unmatched bases: 5. The CDR3 sequence is CASSAQGAGTGELFF. The DNA of the CDR3 is TGTGCCAGCAGCGCACAGGGGGCGGGCACCGGGGAGCTGTTTTTT.

This sequence joins TRBV11-2 and TRBJ2-1, with 7 bases identical to TRBD2. Trimming removed 5 bases from V and 0 bases from J; junction bases left unmatched: 7. In germline, CDR1 is SGHAT, CDR2 FQNNGV. This CDR3 region has 16 residues. The DNA for the CDR3 is TGTGCCAGCAGCCGTATAGCGGGTAGCTCCTACAATGAGCAGTTCTTC. This gives the protein CASSRIAGSSYNEQFF.

This clone was counted a few times. The V gene is TRBV12-3 or TRBV12-4, the J gene TRBJ1-3; D is unclear. V lost 8 bases and J 1 base, leaving 9 bases between the germline ends. CDR3 length: 13 amino acids. The CDR3: CASLRGSGNTIYF. The DNA for the CDR3 is TGTGCCAGCTTGAGAGGGTCTGGAAACACCATATATTTT.

The chain joins TRBV5-4 to TRBJ2-3; the match to TRBD2 covers 7 bases. Unmatched junction bases numbered 12, after V lost 2 bases and J lost 6 bases. The CDR3 sequence is 16 residues long. CDR1 SGHNT and CDR2 YYREEE come from the germline V gene (reference sequence). For the CDR3, the DNA is TGTGCCAGCAGCTTTAGACCGGGGGGACCGGGGGATACGCAGTATTTT. It translates to CASSFRPGGPGDTQYF.

V usage is TRBV24-1 and J usage is TRBJ2-3; TRBD2 matches at 12 bases. With V trimmed by 7 bases and J by 3 bases, 1 base remained unmatched. Germline lookup yields CDR1 KGHDR and CDR2 SFDVKD. This CDR3 spans 14 amino acids. Written as DNA, the CDR3 is TGTGCCACCAGCCTAGCGGGAGGGACAGATACGCAGTATTTT. Protein: CATSLAGGTDTQYF.

The gene calls are TRBV12-3 or TRBV12-4 and TRBJ1-5, with D uncertain. This CDR3 comprises 13 residues. Trimming took off 7 bases at V and 5 bases at J, with 12 bases between the two ends. The CDR3 DNA is TGTGCCAGCACCCCTTTCCGGGATCAGCCCCAGCATTTT. Translating gives CASTPFRDQPQHF.

The V gene is TRBV7-2, the J gene TRBJ2-5; TRBD2 aligns across 13 bases. The V gene's germline CDR1 is SGHTA and CDR2 FQGNSA. With V trimmed by 2 bases and J by 4 bases, 4 bases remained unmatched. The CDR3 consists of 16 residues. Written as DNA, the CDR3 is TGTGCCAGCAGCTTAACTAGCGGGAGGGCCGTAGAGACCCAGTACTTC. As protein: CASSLTSGRAVETQYF.

The gene calls are TRBV28 and TRBJ2-7; 7 bases agree with TRBD2. The CDR3 covers 14 residues. The trim removed 3 bases at V and 3 bases at J, leaving 5 bases unmatched. Germline lookup yields CDR1 MDHEN and CDR2 SYDVKM. For the CDR3, the DNA is TGTGCCAGCAGTTTTAGACTAGCCCACTACGAGCAGTACTTC. The encoded protein is CASSFRLAHYEQYF.

This clone came up a few times. The chain combines TRBV6-5 with TRBJ2-7; no clear D gene. Trimming shortened V by 3 bases and J by 6 bases, and 15 bases separated the two germline ends. CDR1 and CDR2 from the germline V gene are MNHEY and SVGAGI. This CDR3 has 14 residues. The CDR3: CASSYDGVPSEQYF. In DNA form, the CDR3 reads TGTGCCAGCAGTTATGACGGAGTGCCGAGCGAGCAGTACTTC.

This clone was observed once. This rearrangement joins TRBV24-1 to TRBJ1-3; a possible D gene is TRBD1 (5 bases). This CDR3 is built from 13 residues. Trimming took off 4 bases at V and 3 bases at J, with 6 bases between the two ends. Germline V gives CDR1 KGHDR, CDR2 SFDVKD. The CDR3 loop is CATSEGGGNTIYF. CDR3 bases: TGTGCCACCAGTGAGGGGGGTGGAAACACCATATATTTT.

The table lists this clone with a few counts. The J gene is TRBJ1-2, the V gene TRBV6-5, with D possibly being TRBD1 (5 bases). V gave up 7 bases and J gave up 5 bases, with 8 bases separating them. This CDR3 comprises 11 residues. Germline CDR1 is MNHEY and CDR2 is SVGAGI. This CDR3 is CASTSGYGYTF. The CDR3 bases are TGTGCCAGCACCTCAGGGTATGGCTACACCTTC.

This chain joins TRBV5-4 and TRBJ2-1; 13 bases are shared with TRBD2. From germline, CDR1 is SGHNT and CDR2 YYREEE (reference sequence). V lost 2 bases and J lost 6; bases outside the gene matches: 8. The CDR3 spans 17 residues. CDR3 region: CASSFGTSGNRANEQFF. The CDR3, as DNA: TGTGCCAGCAGCTTTGGGACTAGCGGGAATCGTGCCAATGAGCAGTTCTTC.

The chain joins TRBV9 to TRBJ2-2; 12 bases line up with TRBD2. Germline V gene lookup returns CDR1 SGDLS and CDR2 YYNGEE. Trimming cost V 3 bases and J 4 bases; bases outside gene matches: 7. The CDR3 runs 17 residues. The CDR3 DNA sequence: TGTGCCAGCAGCGGATCACTAGCGGGAGGATTCACCGGGGAGCTGTTTTTT. Protein: CASSGSLAGGFTGELFF.

The count of this clone is one. This rearrangement joins TRBV28 to TRBJ1-3; D is perhaps TRBD1 (6 bases). The V and J ends lost 6 bases and 0 bases respectively, with 21 bases between them. The CDR3 spans 18 residues. Germline V CDR1 and CDR2: MDHEN, SYDVKM. CDR3 coding DNA: TGTGCCAGCAGCAAAATTACAGGGACCCCCGTCTCTGGAAACACCATATATTTT. Translation gives CASSKITGTPVSGNTIYF.

The chain uses TRBV7-2 and TRBJ1-4; D possibly corresponds to TRBD1 (6 bases). Germline V gene sequence: CDR1 SGHTA, CDR2 FQGNSA. The V end lost 5 bases, the J end lost 2 bases, and 12 bases lay between the germline ends. This CDR3 contains 15 residues. CDR3 amino acids: CASSARQATNEKLFF. CDR3 in DNA: TGTGCCAGCAGCGCCAGACAGGCTACTAATGAAAAACTGTTTTTT.

The chain carries TRBV12-2 and TRBJ1-2. TRBV12-2 is a pseudogene locus. CDR3 length equals 13 residues. In nucleotides, the CDR3 is TGTGCAAGTCGCCGTAGAAAAAACTATGGCTACACCTTC. This gives the protein CASRRRKNYGYTF.

The genes are TRBV6-5 and TRBJ2-7; 10 bases match TRBD2. Per germline, CDR1 MNHEY and CDR2 SVGAGI. V dropped 3 bases and J dropped 3; count of bases not matched to a gene: 8. The length of the CDR3 is 16 residues. The CDR3 loop reads CASSYSGTSAIYEQYF. The CDR3 DNA sequence: TGTGCCAGCAGTTATTCCGGGACTAGCGCAATCTACGAGCAGTACTTC.

The genes are TRBV15 and TRBJ2-1, with a possible D match to TRBD1 (6 bases). The CDR3 length is 16 residues. V gave up 5 bases and J gave up 2 bases, with 16 bases separating them. From germline, CDR1 is LNHNV and CDR2 YYDKDF (reference sequence). CDR3 region: CATSLSGTRPYNEQFF. DNA for the CDR3: TGTGCCACCAGCCTTTCCGGGACAAGACCCTACAATGAGCAGTTCTTC.

The DNA for the CDR3 is TGTGCCAGCAGCCAGGACAGGGGAGGAGATACGCAGTATTTT. Its protein is CASSQDRGGDTQYF. The J gene is TRBJ2-3, the V gene TRBV6-5, with 9 bases identical to TRBD1. Per germline, CDR1 MNHEY and CDR2 SVGAGI. V dropped 6 bases and J dropped 5; count of bases not matched to a gene: 6. There are 14 residues in the CDR3.

This clone showed up just once. The chain has TRBV9 and TRBJ2-1, with no clear D. Trimming pared 0 bases from V and 5 bases from J, leaving 6 bases between. The germline gives CDR1 SGDLS, CDR2 YYNGEE. The CDR3 sequence is 13 residues long. The CDR3 loop reads CASSVGAHNEQFF. In nucleotides, the CDR3 is TGTGCCAGCAGCGTAGGGGCCCACAATGAGCAGTTCTTC. The entire variable domain, with the rest obtained from reference TRBV9 and TRBJ2-1, is as follows: DSGVTQTPKHLITATGQRVTLRCSPRSGDLSVYWYQQSLDQGLQFLIQYYNGEERAKGNILERFSAQQFPDLHSELNLSSLELGDSALYFCASSVGAHNEQFFGPGTRLTVL.

This chain connects TRBV3-1 (or the pseudogene TRBV3-2) to TRBJ2-5; tentative D call: TRBD1 (6 bases). Germline CDR1 reads LGHDT; CDR2 reads YNNKEL (reference sequence). Trimming left V 4 bases short and J 5 bases short, with 14 bases between. The CDR3 has 14 amino acids. CDR3 DNA sequence: TGTGCCAGCAGCCCTCAACAGGGCCGGGAGACCCAGTACTTC. Translation gives CASSPQQGRETQYF.

This chain uses TRBV3-1 (or the pseudogene TRBV3-2) with TRBJ2-7; the match to TRBD2 covers 9 bases. J lost 4 bases, V lost 5 bases, and 12 bases had no gene match. The CDR3 length is 16 residues. Germline V CDR1 and CDR2: LGHDT, YNNKEL (reference sequence). CDR3 nucleotide sequence: TGTGCCAGCAGCTCACCACGGATAGCGGGAGCTTACGAGCAGTACTTC. It translates to CASSSPRIAGAYEQYF.

The gene calls are TRBV11-3 and TRBJ1-1; D possibly corresponds to TRBD1 (6 bases). The CDR3 length is 15 residues. V lost 0 bases and J 4 bases, leaving 12 bases between the germline ends. The V gene's germline CDR1 is SGHNT and CDR2 YENEEA. The CDR3 bases are TGTGCCAGCAGCTTAGATGGTAGAGGGGGCACTGAAGCTTTCTTT. Translation gives CASSLDGRGGTEAFF.

V usage is TRBV7-2 and J usage is TRBJ2-6; D is ambiguous. Trimming pared 1 base from V and 4 bases from J, leaving 11 bases between. Germline lookup yields CDR1 SGHTA and CDR2 FQGNSA. CDR3 size: 16 residues. Written as DNA, the CDR3 is TGTGCCAGCAGCTTAGTTGCAAGCTCGGGGGCCAACGTCCTGACTTTC. Protein product: CASSLVASSGANVLTF.

The chain employs TRBV5-1 and TRBJ2-3; D is ambiguous. Trimming removed 0 bases at V and 4 bases at J, with 12 bases between. Per the germline V gene, CDR1 is SGHRS and CDR2 is YFSETQ. The CDR3 covers 15 residues. Here the CDR3 DNA reads TGCGCCAGCAGCTTGGAGGCGAGGAAGTCAGATACGCAGTATTTT. It yields the protein CASSLEARKSDTQYF. Supplemented by reference TRBV5-1 and TRBJ2-3, the full variable domain reads KAGVTQTPRYLIKTRGQQVTLSCSPISGHRSVSWYQQTPGQGLQFLFEYFSETQRNKGNFPGRFSGRQFSNSRSEMNVSTLELGDSALYLCASSLEARKSDTQYFGPGTRLTVL.

This chain connects TRBV7-7 to TRBJ2-3; possible D gene TRBD1, 5 bases. CDR3 length: 15 residues. V gave up 2 bases and J gave up 2 bases, with 11 bases separating them. Germline V gene data show CDR1 as SSHAT and CDR2 as FNYEAQ (reference sequence). CDR3 sequence: CASSLRGGDTDTQYF. For the CDR3, the DNA is TGTGCCAGCAGCTTAAGGGGTGGGGACACAGATACGCAGTATTTT.

The chain couples TRBV19 to TRBJ1-4; D unresolved. Germline assignment: CDR1 LNHDA and CDR2 SQIVND (reference sequence). V lost 5 bases, J lost 4 bases, and 11 bases lay in between. The CDR3 consists of 14 residues. CDR3 region: CASSSATLNEKLFF. For the CDR3, the DNA is TGTGCCAGTAGTTCTGCGACACTTAATGAAAAACTGTTTTTT. Full variable domain (remainder filled in from reference TRBV19 and TRBJ1-4): DGGITQSPKYLFRKEGQNVTLSCEQNLNHDAMYWYRQDPGQGLRLIYYSQIVNDFQKGDIAEGYSVSREKKESFPLTVTSAQKNPTAFYLCASSSATLNEKLFFGSGTQLSVL.

CDR3 bases: TGTGCCAGCAGCCCCGGACAGGTCTCAGCCCAGTACTTC. It codes for CASSPGQVSAQYF. The chain employs TRBV7-8 and TRBJ2-5; TRBD1 matches 7 bases. Germline values: CDR1 SGHVS, CDR2 FQNEAQ. This CDR3 has 13 amino acids. Losses at the gene ends were 5 bases for V and 9 bases for J; bases not matched to a gene: 9.

This rearrangement joins TRBV28 to TRBJ2-5, with 8 bases lining up with TRBD2. V shed 6 bases and J 6 bases; nucleotides not matched to a gene: 12. The length of the CDR3 is 15 residues. In germline, CDR1 is MDHEN, CDR2 SYDVKM. In nucleotides, the CDR3 is TGTGCCAGCAGGCTGGGACTAGGGAACGTAAAGACCCAGTACTTC. The encoded protein is CASRLGLGNVKTQYF.

V gene TRBV19 combines with J gene TRBJ2-3; 7 bases align to TRBD1. V lost 6 bases to trimming and J lost 5 bases; unmatched junction nucleotides: 5. The CDR3 is 13 amino acids. Germline CDR1 and CDR2: LNHDA and SQIVND (reference sequence). CDR3 DNA: TGTGCCAGTAGGACAGGGATCGGAGATACGCAGTATTTT. Translating gives CASRTGIGDTQYF.

The CDR3 coding sequence is TGTGCCAGCAGCTTCCAGGCTCAGGGGAAACTGTTTTTT. Translating it yields CASSFQAQGKLFF. The rearrangement links TRBV7-2 to TRBJ1-4, with D maybe TRBD1 (6 bases). This CDR3 region has 13 residues. Trimming took off 3 bases at V and 11 bases at J, with 13 bases between the two ends. Germline V lookup: CDR1 SGHTA, CDR2 FQGNSA.